This T cell receptor (beta chain) was obtained from a study of T cells in Graves' hyperthyroidism and ophthalmopathy. This CDR3 is 16 amino acids long. Between the trimmed V and J ends, which lost 0 bases and 7 bases, there was a span of 15 bases. Amplification targeted TCR beta CDR3 regions from RNA transcripts. With the HTBI primer set, the TCR CDR3 went through a first round of RT-PCR. TCRdb itself ran the multiplex PCR reads through MiXCR, one entry per CDR3 protein. The table shows about 560,000 distinct CDR3 sequences, with over 15% occurring only once. This clonotype came up a few times. This TCR derives from a woman aged 18 to 35 with Graves' hyperthyroidism. The V gene is TRBV12-3 or TRBV12-4, the J gene TRBJ2-2; a possible D gene is TRBD2 (5 bases). Sequenced: blood. The CDR3 bases are TGTGCCAGCAGTTTAGCGGGTGCCCGGGGTGACGGGGAGCTGTTTTTT. Protein sequence: CASSLAGARGDGELFF.